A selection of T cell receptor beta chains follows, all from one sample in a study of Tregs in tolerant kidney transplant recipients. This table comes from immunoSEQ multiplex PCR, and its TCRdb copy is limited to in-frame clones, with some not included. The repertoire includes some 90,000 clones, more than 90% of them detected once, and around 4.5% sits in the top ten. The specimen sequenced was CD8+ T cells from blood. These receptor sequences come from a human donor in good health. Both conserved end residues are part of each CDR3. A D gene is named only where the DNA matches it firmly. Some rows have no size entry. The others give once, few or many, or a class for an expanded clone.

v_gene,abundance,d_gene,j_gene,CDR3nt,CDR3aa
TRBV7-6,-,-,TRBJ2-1,TGTGCCAGCAGCTTTACAGGGGAGCAGTTCTTC,CASSFTGEQFF
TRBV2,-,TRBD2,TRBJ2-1,TGTGCCAGCATGGGACTAGCGGGAGGCAATGAGCAGTTCTTC,CASMGLAGGNEQFF
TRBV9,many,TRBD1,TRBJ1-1,TGTGCCAGCAGCGACGTGGGACAGGGAGTGATGAACACTGAAGCTTTCTTT,CASSDVGQGVMNTEAFF
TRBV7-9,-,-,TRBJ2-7,TGTGCCAGCAGCTTTTGGAGAGACGAGCAGTACTTC,CASSFWRDEQYF
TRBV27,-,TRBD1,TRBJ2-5,TGTGCCAGCAGTTTTAAAGGGACAGGCATTGAGACCCAGTACTTC,CASSFKGTGIETQYF
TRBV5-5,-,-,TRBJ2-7,TGTGCCAGCAGCTTGGGGTGGGGGAGTTCCTACGAGCAGTACTTC,CASSLGWGSSYEQYF
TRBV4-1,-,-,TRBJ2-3,TGCGCCAGCAGCTCCCTAGGGGGTGGGGGGGCAGATACGCAGTATTTT,CASSSLGGGGADTQYF
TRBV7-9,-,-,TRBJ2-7,TGTGCCAGCAGCGCGAGGGGGATTAGCTCCTACGAGCAGTACTTC,CASSARGISSYEQYF
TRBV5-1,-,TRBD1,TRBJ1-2,TGCGCCAGCAGCTCGGCCAGGGGGCCCAACTATGGCTACACCTTC,CASSSARGPNYGYTF
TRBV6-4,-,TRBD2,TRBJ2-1,TGTGCCAGCAGCGCGGGACTAGAGGGAAACAATGAGCAGTTCTTC,CASSAGLEGNNEQFF
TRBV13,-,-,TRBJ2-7,TGTGCCAGCAGTCCCAGCGGCTTCTATTCCTACGAGCAGTACTTC,CASSPSGFYSYEQYF
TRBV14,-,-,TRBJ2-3,TGTGCCAGCAGCCAAGGCACGGACCCTAGGACAGATACGCAGTATTTT,CASSQGTDPRTDTQYF
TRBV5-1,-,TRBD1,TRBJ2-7,TGCGCCAGCAGCACCCGAGACAGGGTCGCGTACGAGCAGTACTTC,CASSTRDRVAYEQYF
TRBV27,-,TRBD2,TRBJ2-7,TGTGCCAGCAGTTCCCCGACTAGCGGGAGTCCCCCTCTCTACGAGCAGTACTTC,CASSSPTSGSPPLYEQYF
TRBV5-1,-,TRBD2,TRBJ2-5,TGCGCCAGCAGCGCCGGGACTAGCTCGGAGACCCAGTACTTC,CASSAGTSSETQYF
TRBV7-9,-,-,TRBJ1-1,TGTGCCAGCAGCTTAGGATCTGAAGCTTTCTTT,CASSLGSEAFF
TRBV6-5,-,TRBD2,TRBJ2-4,TGTGCCAGCAGTTCCCTAGCGGGGGACCCTCAGTACTTC,CASSSLAGDPQYF
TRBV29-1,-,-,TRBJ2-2,TGCAGCGTTGTCCTGACAGACGCGAACACCGGGGAGCTGTTTTTT,CSVVLTDANTGELFF
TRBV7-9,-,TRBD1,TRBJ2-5,TGTGCCAGCAGCGAAACGGGACAGGGGGCGGGGGAGACCCAGTACTTC,CASSETGQGAGETQYF
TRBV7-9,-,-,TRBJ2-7,TGTGCCAGCAGCTCCACGTCCTACGAGCAGTACTTC,CASSSTSYEQYF
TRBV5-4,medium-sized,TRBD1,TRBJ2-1,TGTGCCAGCAGCGACAGGGGGTACAATGAGCAGTTCTTC,CASSDRGYNEQFF
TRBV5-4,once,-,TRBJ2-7,TGTGCCAGCAGCTTGGTGCCGGACAGTTACGAGCAGTACTTC,CASSLVPDSYEQYF
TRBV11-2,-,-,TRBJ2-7,TGTGCCAGCAGCTTAGGTGTTCCTTCCTACGAGCAGTACTTC,CASSLGVPSYEQYF
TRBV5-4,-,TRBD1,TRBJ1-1,TGTGCCAGCAGCCGTACTCTGACAGGGGCAGCTTTCTTT,CASSRTLTGAAFF
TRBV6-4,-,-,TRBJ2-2,TGCGCCAGCAGTTCGACAGGCCTCGGAGAGCTGTTTTTT,CASSSTGLGELFF
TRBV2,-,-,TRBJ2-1,TGTGCCAGCAGACTGACAGGAGGCTACAATGAGCAGTTCTTC,CASRLTGGYNEQFF
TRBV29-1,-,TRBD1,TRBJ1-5,TGCAGCGTCGGCGGACAGGCTAGCAATCAGCCCCAGCATTTT,CSVGGQASNQPQHF
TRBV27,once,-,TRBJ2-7,TGTGCCAGCAGTCCCAGGGTTTCTCAAGGCGAGCAGTACTTC,CASSPRVSQGEQYF
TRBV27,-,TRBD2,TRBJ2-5,TGTGCCAGCAGGGCCCTAGCGGGGAGGGAGACCCAGTACTTC,CASRALAGRETQYF
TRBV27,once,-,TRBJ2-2,TGTGCCTCATCGGGCACCGGGGAGCTGTTTTTT,CASSGTGELFF
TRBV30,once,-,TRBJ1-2,TGTGCCCGTTTAGGGACTGTATATGGCTACACCTTC,CARLGTVYGYTF
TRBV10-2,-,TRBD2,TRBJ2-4,TGCGCCAGCGGGGACCCTAGCGGGAGTGCCAAAAACATTCAGTACTTC,CASGDPSGSAKNIQYF
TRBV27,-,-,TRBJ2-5,TGTGCCAGCACCTACAAAGAGACCCAGTACTTC,CASTYKETQYF
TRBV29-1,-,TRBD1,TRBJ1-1,TGCAGCGGCGGGACAGGGAGGACTGAAGCTTTCTTT,CSGGTGRTEAFF
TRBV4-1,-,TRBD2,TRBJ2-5,TGCGCCAGCAGCCAAGGACTAGCGGGGGCAGTCGGGACCCAGTACTTC,CASSQGLAGAVGTQYF
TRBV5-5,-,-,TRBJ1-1,TGTGCCAGCAGCCTAGATGGGGGGTGGGACGCTGAAGCTTTCTTT,CASSLDGGWDAEAFF
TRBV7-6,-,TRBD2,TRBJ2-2,TGTGCCAGCAGCCCCACTTCGGGGGGAGCGAACACCGGGGAGCTGTTTTTT,CASSPTSGGANTGELFF
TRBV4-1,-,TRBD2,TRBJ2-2,TGCGCCAGCAGCAAAACTAGCGGGAGGGCCACCGGGGAGCTGTTTTTT,CASSKTSGRATGELFF
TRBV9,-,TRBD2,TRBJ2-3,TGTGCCAGCAGCGTAATAAGCGGGAGAAGGGGGGATACGCAGTATTTT,CASSVISGRRGDTQYF
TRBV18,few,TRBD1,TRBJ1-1,TGTGCCAGCTCACCCGGGACAGGGGTTTCGAAGAGCACTGAAGCTTTCTTT,CASSPGTGVSKSTEAFF
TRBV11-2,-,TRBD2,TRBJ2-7,TGTGCCAGCAGCATTTACGGGAGGGGGGTCTACGAGCAGTACTTC,CASSIYGRGVYEQYF
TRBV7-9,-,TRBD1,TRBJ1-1,TGTGCCAGCAGCTTAGGCAGGGGGCCAACTGAAGCTTTCTTT,CASSLGRGPTEAFF
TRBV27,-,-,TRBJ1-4,TGTGCCAGCAGTTCGAGAATTGGAGAAGTACCTCTTTTT,CASSSRIGEVPLF
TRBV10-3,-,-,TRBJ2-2,TGTGCCAGTTCTCAAGGGGGGGCCTCGAACACCGGGGAGCTGTTTTTT,CASSQGGASNTGELFF
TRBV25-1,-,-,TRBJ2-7,TGTGCCAGCAGTGAATATCTTGCCCTCGAGCAGTACTTC,CASSEYLALEQYF
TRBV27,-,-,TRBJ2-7,TGTGCCAGCAGTGAGAGGGACTGGACCTACGAGCAGTACTTC,CASSERDWTYEQYF
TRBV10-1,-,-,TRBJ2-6,TGCGCCAGCAGTACGGTCTCAAGAGCACAAAGTCGGGCCAACGTCCTGACTTTC,CASSTVSRAQSRANVLTF
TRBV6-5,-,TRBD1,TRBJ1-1,TGTGCCAGCTCGACAGGGGTCCACACTGAAGCTTTCTTT,CASSTGVHTEAFF
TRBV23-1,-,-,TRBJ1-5,TGCGCCAGCAGTCCCATGCCCCTGAAGGATCCTAGCAATCAGCCCCAGCATTTT,CASSPMPLKDPSNQPQHF
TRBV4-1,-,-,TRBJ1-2,TGCGCCAGCAGCCAAGAAGTGGGGGCACCCTATGGCTACACCTTC,CASSQEVGAPYGYTF
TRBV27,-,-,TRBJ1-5,TGTGCCAGCAGTTTATTCAGGGTGGGGACCAATCAGCCCCAGCATTTT,CASSLFRVGTNQPQHF
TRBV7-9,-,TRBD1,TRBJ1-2,TGTGCCAGCCTCGTCACTGACACGACAGGGGGTTATGGCTACACCTTC,CASLVTDTTGGYGYTF
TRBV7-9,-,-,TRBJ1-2,TGTGCCGCTCATAACTATGGCTACACCTTC,CAAHNYGYTF
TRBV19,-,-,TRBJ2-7,TGTGCCAGTAGTATAGATCTCGACGGAACCTACGAGCAGTACTTC,CASSIDLDGTYEQYF
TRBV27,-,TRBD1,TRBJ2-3,TGTGCCAGCAGTTTGGGGGACAGGGGCACAGATACGCAGTATTTT,CASSLGDRGTDTQYF
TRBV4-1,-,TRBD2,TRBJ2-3,TGCGCCAGCAGCCAAGATCTGCTAGCGGGAGCCACAGATACGCAGTATTTT,CASSQDLLAGATDTQYF
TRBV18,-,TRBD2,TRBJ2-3,TGTGCCAGCTCACCACCGTGGCTAGCGGACAGCACAGATACGCAGTATTTT,CASSPPWLADSTDTQYF